A selection of T cell receptor beta chains follows, all from one sample in a study of cytomegalovirus exposure and HLA in healthy donors. The repertoire was sequenced with immunoSEQ multiplex PCR; TCRdb's copy has only in-frame clones and lacks some. The repertoire includes about 94,000 clones, 75% to 85% of them detected once, and roughly 3.8% sits in the top ten. Sequenced sample: PBMCs. The receptors were gathered from a middle-aged woman in good health and CMV-seronegative. Each CDR3 is given with its conserved first and last residue.

cdr3_aa j_call v_call
CASSSGVANEKLFF TRBJ1-4 TRBV5-1
CASSQTTEGVRSYEQYF TRBJ2-7 TRBV4-1
CASSVPEQETQYF TRBJ2-5 TRBV5-4
CASSPQRDPAPGDYGYTF TRBJ1-2 TRBV9
CSVGLAGIREETQYF TRBJ2-5 TRBV29-1
CASRRTAGSTDTQYF TRBJ2-3 TRBV9
CASRDRDNSPLHF TRBJ1-6 TRBV27
CASSATGLVNEQYF TRBJ2-7 TRBV18
CASSLVGRSSSGNTIYF TRBJ1-3 TRBV5-4
CASSPASGTHQETQYF TRBJ2-5 TRBV7-9
CASSYGTGGYNEQFF TRBJ2-1 TRBV6-5
CASKRQLSGNTIYF TRBJ1-3 TRBV27
CAWSVRGGIQPQHF TRBJ1-5 TRBV30
CAWSTGQGGEKLFF TRBJ1-4 TRBV30
CASARKQGEIWAEAFF TRBJ1-1 TRBV12-5
CASSLNLGVTEAFF TRBJ1-1 TRBV7-9
CASSLMANRGKEQYF TRBJ2-7 TRBV7-2
CASSGAGEGPCGYTF TRBJ1-2 TRBV6-5
CSVASLAGDNTGELFF TRBJ2-2 TRBV29-1
CASSLNGGTDTQYF TRBJ2-3 TRBV7-3
CASSETAAWTGELFF TRBJ2-2 TRBV9
CASSVGIRVTGNSPLHF TRBJ1-6 TRBV9
CASSIGGQDNYGYTF TRBJ1-2 TRBV19
CASSSKNSNQPQHF TRBJ1-5 TRBV7-8
CASSLGPTGNQETQYF TRBJ2-5 TRBV5-1
CASSSRQGQGSYEQYF TRBJ2-7 TRBV4-2
CASSRLAGVTETQYF TRBJ2-5 TRBV19
CASSLVLAENNEQFF TRBJ2-1 TRBV5-1
CASSAGTGTGNTIYF TRBJ1-3 TRBV5-1
CASSEGTGGFTDTQYF TRBJ2-3 TRBV18
CASSTQGAHGYTF TRBJ1-2 TRBV19
CASSPVASNTGELFF TRBJ2-2 TRBV7-2
CATSSPGTGPYEQYF TRBJ2-7 TRBV15
CASRLPGQDNSYEQYF TRBJ2-7 TRBV7-2
CASSPPMTGVGETQYF TRBJ2-5 TRBV18
CASSMGRGLQETQYF TRBJ2-5 TRBV19
CASSLSSTGGGETQYF TRBJ2-5 TRBV5-4
CASSRTPGQGNTEAFF TRBJ1-1 TRBV18
CASSPDRGNEQFF TRBJ2-1 TRBV7-7
CASSPRAGTEAFF TRBJ1-1 TRBV4-1
CASSLDRGLTYGYTF TRBJ1-2 TRBV5-6
CASSGGQYYEQYF TRBJ2-7 TRBV6-1